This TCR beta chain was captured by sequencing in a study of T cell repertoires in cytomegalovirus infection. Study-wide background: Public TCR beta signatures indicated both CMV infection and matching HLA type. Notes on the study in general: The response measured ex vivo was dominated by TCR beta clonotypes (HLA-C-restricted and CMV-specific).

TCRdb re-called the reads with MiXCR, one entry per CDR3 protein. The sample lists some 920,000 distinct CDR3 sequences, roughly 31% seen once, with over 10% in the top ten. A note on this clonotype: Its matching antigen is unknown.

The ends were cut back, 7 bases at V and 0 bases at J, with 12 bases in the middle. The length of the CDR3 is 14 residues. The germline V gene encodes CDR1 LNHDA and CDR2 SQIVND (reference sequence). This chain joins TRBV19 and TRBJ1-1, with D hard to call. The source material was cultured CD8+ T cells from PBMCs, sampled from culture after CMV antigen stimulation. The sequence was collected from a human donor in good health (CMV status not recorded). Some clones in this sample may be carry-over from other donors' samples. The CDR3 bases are TGTGCCAGTATTGCCCCCAGTTTGAACACTGAAGCTTTCTTT. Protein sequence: CASIAPSLNTEAFF.